The 3 T cell receptor beta chains given below trace back to one sample, sequenced in a study of T cell changes during pregnancy in multiple sclerosis. Measured with immunoSEQ multiplex PCR; TCRdb has only the in-frame clones, and not every one. The sample has approximately 49,000 clones, around 92% seen once; the top ten hold 0.91%. The sample in question was CD4+ T cells from peripheral blood mononuclear cells, obtained in the second trimester of pregnancy. These receptor sequences come from a female donor in good health, enrolled as a control in a pregnancy study.

The chain uses TRBV5-1 and TRBJ2-1, with 8 bases matching TRBD2. Germline-derived CDR1 and CDR2 are SGHRS and YFSETQ. The CDR3 spans 14 residues. Germline trimming cut 0 bases from V and 5 bases from J; bases unmatched to any gene: 1. CDR3 in amino acids: CASSLEAGDNEQFF. The CDR3 DNA is TGCGCCAGCAGCTTGGAAGCGGGGGACAATGAGCAGTTCTTC.

The genes are TRBV28 and TRBJ1-3, with 9 bases aligning to TRBD1. CDR3 length equals 16 residues. The germline CDR1 and CDR2 sequences are MDHEN and SYDVKM. The ends lost 1 base at V and 0 bases at J; junction bases unmatched: 1. The CDR3 coding sequence is TGTGCCAGCAGTTTATCGGACAGGGGCTCTGGAAACACCATATATTTT. This codes for CASSLSDRGSGNTIYF.

This clone has only a few counts. The V call is TRBV28, the J call TRBJ1-1; 8 bases are a match to TRBD1. Germline CDR1 MDHEN, CDR2 SYDVKM. With V trimmed by 6 bases and J by 0 bases, 6 bases remained unmatched. The CDR3 sequence is 15 residues long. CDR3 nucleotide sequence: TGTGCCAGCAGCCGTACAGGGGGGATGAACACTGAAGCTTTCTTT. This gives the protein CASSRTGGMNTEAFF.